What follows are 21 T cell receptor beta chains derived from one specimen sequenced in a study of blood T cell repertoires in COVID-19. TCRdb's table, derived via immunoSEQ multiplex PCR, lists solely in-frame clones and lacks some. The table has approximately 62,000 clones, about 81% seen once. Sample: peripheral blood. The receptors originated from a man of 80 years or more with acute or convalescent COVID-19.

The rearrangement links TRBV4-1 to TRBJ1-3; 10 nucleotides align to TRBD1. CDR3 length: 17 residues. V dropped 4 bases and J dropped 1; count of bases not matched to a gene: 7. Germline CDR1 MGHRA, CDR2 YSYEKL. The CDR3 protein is CASSLPGQGKSGNTIYF. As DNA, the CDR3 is TGCGCCAGCAGCCTACCGGGACAGGGGAAATCTGGAAACACCATATATTTT.

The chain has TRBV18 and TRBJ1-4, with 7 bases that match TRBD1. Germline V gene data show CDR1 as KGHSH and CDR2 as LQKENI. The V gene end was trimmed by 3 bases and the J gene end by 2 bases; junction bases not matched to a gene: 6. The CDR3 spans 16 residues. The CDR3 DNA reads TGTGCCAGCTCACCTCGGGACAGTTCTACTAATGAAAAACTGTTTTTT. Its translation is CASSPRDSSTNEKLFF. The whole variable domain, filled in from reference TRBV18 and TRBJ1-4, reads NAGVMQNPRHLVRRRGQEARLRCSPMKGHSHVYWYRQLPEEGLKFMVYLQKENIIDESGMPKERFSAEFPKEGPSILRIQQVVRGDSAAYFCASSPRDSSTNEKLFFGSGTQLSVL.

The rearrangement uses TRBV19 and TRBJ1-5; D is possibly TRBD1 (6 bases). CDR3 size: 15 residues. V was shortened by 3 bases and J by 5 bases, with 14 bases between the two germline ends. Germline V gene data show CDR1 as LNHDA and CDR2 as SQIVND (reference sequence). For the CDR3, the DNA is TGTGCCAGTAGTATGTTACAGGGTCCGGATCAGCCCCAGCATTTT. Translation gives CASSMLQGPDQPQHF.

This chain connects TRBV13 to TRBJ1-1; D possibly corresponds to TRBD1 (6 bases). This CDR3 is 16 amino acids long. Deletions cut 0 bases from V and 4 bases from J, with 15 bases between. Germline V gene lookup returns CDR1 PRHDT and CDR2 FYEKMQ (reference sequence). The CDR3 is CASSLGAGSRGTEAFF. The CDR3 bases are TGTGCCAGCAGCTTAGGGGCAGGGAGCAGGGGCACTGAAGCTTTCTTT.

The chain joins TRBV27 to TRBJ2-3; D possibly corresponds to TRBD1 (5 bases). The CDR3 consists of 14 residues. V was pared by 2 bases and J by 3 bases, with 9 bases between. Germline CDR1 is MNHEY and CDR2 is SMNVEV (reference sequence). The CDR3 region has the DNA TGTGCCAGCAGTTTACCACGACAGACAGATACGCAGTATTTT. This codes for CASSLPRQTDTQYF.

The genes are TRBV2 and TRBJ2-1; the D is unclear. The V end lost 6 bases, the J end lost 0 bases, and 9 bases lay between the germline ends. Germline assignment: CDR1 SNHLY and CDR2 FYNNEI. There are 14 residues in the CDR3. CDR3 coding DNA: TGTGCCAGCAGAAGCGAGAGCTCCTACAATGAGCAGTTCTTC. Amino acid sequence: CASRSESSYNEQFF.

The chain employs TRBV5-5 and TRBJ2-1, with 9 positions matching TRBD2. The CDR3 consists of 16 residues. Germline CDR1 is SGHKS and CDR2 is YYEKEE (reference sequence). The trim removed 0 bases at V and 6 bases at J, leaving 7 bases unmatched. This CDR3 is CASSLVPTSGRNEQFF. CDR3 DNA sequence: TGTGCCAGCAGCTTGGTCCCGACTAGCGGACGCAATGAGCAGTTCTTC.

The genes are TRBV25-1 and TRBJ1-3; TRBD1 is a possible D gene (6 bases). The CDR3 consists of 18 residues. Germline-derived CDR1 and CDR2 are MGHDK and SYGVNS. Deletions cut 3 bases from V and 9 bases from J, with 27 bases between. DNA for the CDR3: TGTGCCAGCAGTGAGGACAGACGGATCGGAAAACGGGCTGGCACCATATATTTT. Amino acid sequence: CASSEDRRIGKRAGTIYF.

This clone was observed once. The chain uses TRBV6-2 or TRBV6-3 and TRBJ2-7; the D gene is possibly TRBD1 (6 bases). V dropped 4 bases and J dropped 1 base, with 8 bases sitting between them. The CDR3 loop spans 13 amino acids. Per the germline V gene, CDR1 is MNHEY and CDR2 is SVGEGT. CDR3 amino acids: CASSSGVSYEQYF. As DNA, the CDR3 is TGTGCCAGCAGTTCAGGGGTGTCCTACGAGCAGTACTTC.

The CDR3 sequence is CSVAGFGNTIYF. CDR3 bases: TGCAGCGTTGCAGGGTTTGGAAACACCATATATTTT. The rearrangement links TRBV29-1 to TRBJ1-3; possibly TRBD1 for D (5 bases). CDR3 length equals 12 residues. Germline V gives CDR1 SQVTM, CDR2 ANQGSEA. With 4 bases removed from V and 3 bases from J, the gap between germline ends came to 7 bases.

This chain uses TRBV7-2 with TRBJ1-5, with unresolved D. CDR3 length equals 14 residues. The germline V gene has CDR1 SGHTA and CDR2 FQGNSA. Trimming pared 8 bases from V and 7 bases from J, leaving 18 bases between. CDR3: CASSRMPGRQPQHF. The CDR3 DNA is TGTGCCAGCTCCCGGATGCCGGGGAGGCAGCCCCAGCATTTT.

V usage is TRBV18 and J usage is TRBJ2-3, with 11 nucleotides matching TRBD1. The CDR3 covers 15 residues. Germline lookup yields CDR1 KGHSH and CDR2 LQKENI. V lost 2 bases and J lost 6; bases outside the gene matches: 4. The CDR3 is CASSPGTGGRDTQYF. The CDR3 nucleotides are TGTGCCAGCTCACCAGGGACAGGGGGTCGGGATACGCAGTATTTT.

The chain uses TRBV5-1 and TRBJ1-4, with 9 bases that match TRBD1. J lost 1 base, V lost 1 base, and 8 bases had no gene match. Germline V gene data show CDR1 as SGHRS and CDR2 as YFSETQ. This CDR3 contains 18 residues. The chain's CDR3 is CASSLHPDRGLTNEKLFF. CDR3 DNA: TGCGCCAGCAGCTTGCACCCGGACAGGGGCTTAACTAATGAAAAACTGTTTTTT.

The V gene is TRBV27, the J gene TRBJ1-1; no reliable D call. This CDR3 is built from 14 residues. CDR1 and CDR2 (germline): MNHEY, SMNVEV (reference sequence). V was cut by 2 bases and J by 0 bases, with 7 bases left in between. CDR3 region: CASSLVGVNTEAFF. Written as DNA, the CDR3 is TGTGCCAGCAGTTTAGTCGGAGTGAACACTGAAGCTTTCTTT.

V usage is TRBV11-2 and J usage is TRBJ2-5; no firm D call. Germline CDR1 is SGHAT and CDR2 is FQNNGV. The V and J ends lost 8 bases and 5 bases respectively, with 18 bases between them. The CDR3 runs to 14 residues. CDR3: CASGSYLGMETQYF. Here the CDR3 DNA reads TGTGCCAGCGGGTCTTACCTAGGAATGGAGACCCAGTACTTC.

The CDR3 region is CATADQGASSYNEQFF. The CDR3 nucleotides are TGTGCCACGGCCGACCAAGGCGCTAGCTCCTACAATGAGCAGTTCTTC. This sequence joins TRBV10-3 and TRBJ2-1; the D is unclear. CDR1 and CDR2 (germline): ENHRY, SYGVKD. There are 16 residues in the CDR3. Trimming removed 10 bases at V and 0 bases at J, with 19 bases between.

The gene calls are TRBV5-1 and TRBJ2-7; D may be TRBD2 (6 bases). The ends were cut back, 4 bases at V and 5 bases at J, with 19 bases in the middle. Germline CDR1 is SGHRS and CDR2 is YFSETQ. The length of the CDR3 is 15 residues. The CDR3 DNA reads TGCGCCAGCAGCCGCGGGTCGGGACTTTCCCACGAGCAGTACTTC. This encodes CASSRGSGLSHEQYF.

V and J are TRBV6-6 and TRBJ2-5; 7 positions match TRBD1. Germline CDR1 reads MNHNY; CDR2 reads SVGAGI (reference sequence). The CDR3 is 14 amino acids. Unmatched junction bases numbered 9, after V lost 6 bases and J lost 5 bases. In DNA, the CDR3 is TGTGCCAGCAGGAGCACGACAGGGCTGGAGACCCAGTACTTC. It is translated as CASRSTTGLETQYF.

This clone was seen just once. In nucleotides, the CDR3 is TGTGCCAGCAGTGTTCTGGGGACAGGACAAACCCAGTACTTC. Translation: CASSVLGTGQTQYF. The chain employs TRBV2 and TRBJ2-5, with 8 bases matching TRBD1. After removal of 4 bases from V and 8 bases from J, the junction contained 9 bases not matched to a gene. The CDR3 loop spans 14 amino acids. CDR1 and CDR2 from the germline V gene are SNHLY and FYNNEI.

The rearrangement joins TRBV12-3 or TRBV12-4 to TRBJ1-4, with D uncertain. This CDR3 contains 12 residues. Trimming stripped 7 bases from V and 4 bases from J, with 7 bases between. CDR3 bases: TGTGCCAGCACCCTCTTTAATGAAAAACTGTTTTTT. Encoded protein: CASTLFNEKLFF.

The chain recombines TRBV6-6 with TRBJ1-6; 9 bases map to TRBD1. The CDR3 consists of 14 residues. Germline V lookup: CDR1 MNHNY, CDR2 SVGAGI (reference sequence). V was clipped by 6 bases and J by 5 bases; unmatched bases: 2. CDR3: CASRTGGHNSPLHF. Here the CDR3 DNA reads TGTGCCAGCAGAACAGGGGGCCATAATTCACCCCTCCACTTT.